These 26 T cell receptor beta chains originate from one sample sequenced in a study of Graves' ophthalmopathy and Graves' hyperthyroidism. Investigators amplified TCR beta CDR3 regions from RNA transcripts. Investigators did first-round RT-PCR with HTBI primers, then second-round multiplex PCR. One entry per CDR3 protein, called by TCRdb with MiXCR from the multiplex PCR reads. The repertoire holds about 1.1 million distinct CDR3 sequences, with 35% to 45% as singletons. Sequencing was done on a sample of peripheral blood or thyroid tissue (not recorded which). Receptors were obtained from an adult man with Graves' hyperthyroidism.

The chain uses TRBV15 and TRBJ2-5, with D possibly matching TRBD1 (7 bases). The CDR3 contains 16 residues. The germline gives CDR1 LNHNV, CDR2 YYDKDF (reference sequence). V was clipped by 3 bases and J by 4 bases, with 18 bases between them. The CDR3 bases are TGTGCCACCAGCAGCCAAGGTCGACAGGGAGGAGAGACCCAGTACTTC. Residues: CATSSQGRQGGETQYF.

On this clonotype itself: Just one base apart from a much larger clone, this may be a read error. This chain joins TRBV7-9 and TRBJ2-5; the D is unclear. Germline V gene data show CDR1 as SEHNR and CDR2 as FQNEAQ (reference sequence). The V and J ends lost 11 bases and 7 bases respectively, with 14 bases between them. The CDR3 is 11 amino acids. As DNA, the CDR3 is TGTGCCGGCCACGATACCGGGACCCAGTACTTC. Encoded protein: CAGHDTGTQYF.

This clonotype was detected many times. The genes are TRBV11-2 and TRBJ1-6; D is possibly TRBD1 (6 bases). V was trimmed by 3 bases and J by 10 bases, leaving 13 bases between them. CDR3 size: 14 residues. Germline V gives CDR1 SGHAT, CDR2 FQNNGV. The CDR3 nucleotides are TGTGCCAGCAGCTTTACAGGGAACGGATCACCCCTCCACTTT. It specifies CASSFTGNGSPLHF. The complete variable domain, with remaining parts taken from reference TRBV11-2 and TRBJ1-6, reads EAGVAQSPRYKIIEKRQSVAFWCNPISGHATLYWYQQILGQGPKLLIQFQNNGVVDDSQLPKDRFSAERLKGVDSTLKIQPAKLEDSAVYLCASSFTGNGSPLHFGNGTRLTVT.

The gene calls are TRBV7-6 and TRBJ1-5, with TRBD1 matching 9 bases. The germline CDR1 and CDR2 sequences are SGHVS and FNYEAQ. This CDR3 has 15 residues. J gave up 7 bases and V 1 base, and 5 bases lay outside the gene matches. CDR3 in DNA: TGTGCCAGCAGCTTAGAGGGGACAGGGACCCAGCCCCAGCATTTT. Encoded protein: CASSLEGTGTQPQHF.

The table lists this clonotype with many counts. The chain combines TRBV12-3 or TRBV12-4 with TRBJ1-5; TRBD1 aligns across 7 bases. The CDR3 is 15 residues long. Unmatched junction bases numbered 13, after V lost 5 bases and J lost 9 bases. CDR3 nucleotides: TGTGCCAGCAGTCCAATAACAGGGGTCCCAGGGCCCCAGCATTTT. It translates to CASSPITGVPGPQHF.

The chain carries TRBV7-2 and TRBJ1-1; D may be TRBD1 (6 bases). Germline loops: CDR1 SGHTA, CDR2 FQGNSA. The CDR3 extends over 13 amino acids. V shed 3 bases and J shed 9 bases, with 14 bases lying between them. Here the CDR3 reads CASSFGQSDKAFF. For the CDR3, the DNA is TGTGCCAGCAGCTTCGGACAGAGCGATAAAGCTTTCTTT.

In this sample, this clonotype turned up a few times. A much larger clone differs from this one at a single base, so this may be a read error. V gene TRBV29-1 combines with J gene TRBJ2-7; TRBD1 is a possible D gene (6 bases). CDR1 and CDR2 (germline): SQVTM, ANQGSEA. This CDR3 is built from 14 residues. CDR3 region: CSVASRGKADEQCF. CDR3 coding DNA: TGCAGCGTCGCGAGCAGGGGAAAGGCTGACGAGCAGTGCTTC.

This chain connects TRBV2 to TRBJ1-2, with D hard to call. V was trimmed by 3 bases and J by 4 bases, leaving 9 bases between them. CDR3 length: 13 amino acids. Germline-derived CDR1 and CDR2 are SNHLY and FYNNEI. The chain's CDR3 is CASSEDLGYGYTF. For the CDR3, the DNA is TGTGCCAGCAGTGAGGATTTGGGCTATGGCTACACCTTC.

This rearrangement joins TRBV29-1 to TRBJ1-1; D perhaps matches TRBD1 (6 bases). The CDR3 runs to 15 residues. Germline V lookup: CDR1 SQVTM, CDR2 ANQGSEA. Trimming took off 8 bases at V and 3 bases at J, with 22 bases between the two ends. CDR3 protein: CSPRGDGGRDTEAFF. Here the CDR3 DNA reads TGCAGCCCTAGGGGGGACGGTGGGAGGGACACTGAAGCTTTCTTT.

J is TRBJ2-2 and V is TRBV5-7; 9 nucleotides match TRBD1. TRBV5-7 is placed among ORFs of uncertain function. The trim removed 1 base at V and 6 bases at J, leaving 7 bases unmatched. CDR3 length equals 16 residues. CDR3 protein: CASSLSGQGGSGELFF. The CDR3 DNA is TGTGCCAGCAGCTTGTCGGGACAGGGAGGATCCGGGGAGCTGTTTTTT.

This chain links TRBV25-1 with TRBJ1-2; D uncertain. The germline V gene encodes CDR1 MGHDK and CDR2 SYGVNS. The CDR3 extends over 14 amino acids. V lost 6 bases and J 8 bases, leaving 19 bases between the germline ends. The CDR3 loop reads CASRRNQGGIGYTF. As DNA, the CDR3 is TGTGCCAGCAGAAGAAATCAAGGAGGGATAGGCTACACCTTC.

The rearrangement uses TRBV6-6 and TRBJ1-1; D call uncertain. The CDR3 totals 14 residues. The ends were cut back, 8 bases at V and 1 base at J, with 14 bases in the middle. From germline, CDR1 is MNHNY and CDR2 SVGAGI (reference sequence). The CDR3 coding sequence is TGTGCCAGCGGGAAGACGGAGGGGAACACTGAAGCTTTCTTT. This gives the protein CASGKTEGNTEAFF.

This clonotype was found many times. The rearrangement links TRBV29-1 to TRBJ2-5; maybe TRBD2 (6 bases). The CDR3 loop spans 14 amino acids. V gave up 8 bases and J gave up 5 bases, with 21 bases separating them. Germline V gene lookup returns CDR1 SQVTM and CDR2 ANQGSEA. The CDR3 nucleotides are TGCAGCTCTTGGAACGGGGCTGGAGGGGAGACCCAGTACTTC. The encoded protein is CSSWNGAGGETQYF.

Note on this clonotype: One base away lies a much larger clone, so this may be a sequencing read error. J is TRBJ2-7 and V is TRBV7-9, with D possibly being TRBD1 (6 bases). The V end lost 4 bases, the J end lost 4 bases, and 11 bases lay between the germline ends. This CDR3 spans 13 amino acids. Germline loops: CDR1 SEHNR, CDR2 FQNEAQ (reference sequence). The CDR3 sequence is CASSSRTAYEQYF. The CDR3 DNA follows: TGTGCCAGCAGCTCCAGGACAGCTTACGAGCAGTACTTC.

This clonotype was seen at least ten times. This chain connects TRBV2 to TRBJ2-5; D is possibly TRBD2 (6 bases). The CDR3 is made up of 13 amino acids. Trimming removed 11 bases from V and 5 bases from J, with 18 bases in between. Per the germline V gene, CDR1 is SNHLY and CDR2 is FYNNEI. The CDR3: CAGSLGGWETQYF. Here the CDR3 DNA reads TGTGCCGGTTCCCTGGGAGGTTGGGAGACCCAGTACTTC.

This clonotype was counted between two and nine times. The rearrangement joins TRBV5-1 to TRBJ2-2, with D perhaps TRBD1 (6 bases). The V end was cut by 4 bases, the J end by 4 bases, with 14 bases between. Looked up from germline, CDR1 is SGHRS and CDR2 is YFSETQ. The CDR3 has 15 residues. Written as DNA, the CDR3 is TGCGCCAGCAGCGCCGGGACAAGTACCACCGGGGAGCTGTTTTTT. Translation: CASSAGTSTTGELFF.

This clonotype was seen more than once but under ten times. The V gene is TRBV10-3, the J gene TRBJ1-2; no clear D. V was shortened by 4 bases and J by 8 bases, with 14 bases between the two germline ends. The CDR3 runs to 13 residues. CDR1 and CDR2 (germline): ENHRY, SYGVKD. CDR3 sequence: CAISAYDPGGYTF. As DNA, the CDR3 is TGTGCCATCAGTGCCTATGACCCGGGAGGCTACACCTTC.

Concerning this clonotype: A much more abundant neighbour one base away suggests this may be a read error. The chain employs TRBV7-2 and TRBJ2-7; 7 bases map to TRBD1. This CDR3 region has 14 residues. V was pared by 5 bases and J by 2 bases, with 6 bases of the junction left unmatched. CDR1 SGHTA and CDR2 FQGNSA come from the germline V gene. The CDR3 nucleotides are TGTGCCAGCAGCGGGACAGCGAGCCCCTACGAGCAGTACTTC. Translating it yields CASSGTASPYEQYF.

This sequence joins TRBV10-2 and TRBJ1-5, with D unresolved. The CDR3 runs 16 residues. The ends were cut back, 0 bases at V and 2 bases at J, with 11 bases in the middle. Germline V lookup: CDR1 WSHSY, CDR2 SAAADI. CDR3 in DNA: TGCGCCAGCAGTGAGTCAAGGGTTGGGGGCAATCAGCCCCAGCATTTT. Protein: CASSESRVGGNQPQHF.

V usage is TRBV14 and J usage is TRBJ2-7, with 11 bases that match TRBD2. Germline CDR1 is SGHDN and CDR2 is FVKESK. This CDR3 has 12 amino acids. Losses at the gene ends were 1 base for V and 13 bases for J; bases not matched to a gene: 3. CDR3 nucleotides: TGTGCCAGCAGCCAAGGACTAGCGGGGACCTACTTC. Its translation is CASSQGLAGTYF.

The rearrangement uses TRBV15 and TRBJ1-5; D is possibly TRBD1 (6 bases). The CDR3 spans 16 residues. CDR1 and CDR2 (germline): LNHNV, YYDKDF (reference sequence). The V gene lost 0 bases and the J gene lost 3 bases, with 12 bases spanning the gap. The DNA for the CDR3 is TGTGCCACCAGCAGAGATGGGGGGGGCCTCAATCAGCCCCAGCATTTT. Translating gives CATSRDGGGLNQPQHF.

This clonotype has only a few counts. This chain connects TRBV3-1 to TRBJ2-7, with a possible D match to TRBD1 (6 bases). This CDR3 has 13 amino acids. Between the trimmed V and J ends, which lost 4 bases and 6 bases, there was a span of 13 bases. CDR1 is LGHDT, CDR2 YNNKEL, per germline (reference sequence). The CDR3 sequence: CASSLQGRGEQYF. The DNA of the CDR3 is TGTGCCAGCAGCCTGCAGGGGAGAGGCGAGCAGTACTTC.

The chain joins TRBV20-1 to TRBJ2-2; TRBD1 is a possible D gene (6 bases). The CDR3 loop spans 13 amino acids. V was clipped by 6 bases and J by 1 base, with 9 bases between them. The germline V gene has CDR1 DFQATT and CDR2 SNEGSKA (reference sequence). CDR3: CSAIRGNTGELFF. The CDR3 region has the DNA TGCAGTGCCATCAGGGGGAACACCGGGGAGCTGTTTTTT.

This clonotype has more than one count but fewer than ten. The genes are TRBV12-3 or TRBV12-4 and TRBJ2-5, with D possibly being TRBD2 (6 bases). This CDR3 has 15 amino acids. Trimming cost V 3 bases and J 5 bases, with 16 bases left between them. CDR3 protein: CASSLFPSSGETQYF. CDR3 DNA: TGTGCCAGCAGTTTGTTTCCCTCCAGCGGGGAGACCCAGTACTTC.

The genes are TRBV7-2 and TRBJ2-2, with D possibly being TRBD1 (6 bases). Germline CDR1 and CDR2: SGHTA and FQGNSA. The CDR3 loop spans 13 amino acids. Trimming cost V 10 bases and J 3 bases, with 12 bases left between them. CDR3 bases: TGTGCCAATGGAGAGGGGGACACCGGGGAGCTGTTTTTT. It specifies CANGEGDTGELFF.

This clonotype occurred a few times. This chain uses TRBV28 with TRBJ1-2; 9 positions match TRBD1. CDR1 MDHEN and CDR2 SYDVKM come from the germline V gene. There are 13 residues in the CDR3. Losses at the gene ends were 6 bases for V and 7 bases for J; bases not matched to a gene: 6. The CDR3 sequence is CASRTGGTGGYTF. Here the CDR3 DNA reads TGTGCCAGCAGGACAGGGGGAACCGGTGGCTACACCTTC.